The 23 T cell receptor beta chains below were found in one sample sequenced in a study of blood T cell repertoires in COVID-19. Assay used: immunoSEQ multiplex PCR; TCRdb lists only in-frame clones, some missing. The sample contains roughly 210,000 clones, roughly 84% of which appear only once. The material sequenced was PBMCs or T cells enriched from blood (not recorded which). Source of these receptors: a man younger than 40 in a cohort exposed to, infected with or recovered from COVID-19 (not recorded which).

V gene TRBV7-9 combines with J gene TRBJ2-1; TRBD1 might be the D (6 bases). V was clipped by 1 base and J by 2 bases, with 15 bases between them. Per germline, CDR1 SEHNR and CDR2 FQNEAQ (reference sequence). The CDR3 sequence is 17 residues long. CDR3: CASSLGGAGAPYNEQFF. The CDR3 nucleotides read TGTGCCAGCAGCTTAGGTGGGGCAGGGGCCCCCTACAATGAGCAGTTCTTC.

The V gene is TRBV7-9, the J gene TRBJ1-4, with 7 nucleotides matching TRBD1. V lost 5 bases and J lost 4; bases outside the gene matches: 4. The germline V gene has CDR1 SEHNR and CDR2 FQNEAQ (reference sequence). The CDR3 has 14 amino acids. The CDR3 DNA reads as TGTGCCAGCAGCCTGGGACAGTATAATGAAAAACTGTTTTTT. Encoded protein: CASSLGQYNEKLFF.

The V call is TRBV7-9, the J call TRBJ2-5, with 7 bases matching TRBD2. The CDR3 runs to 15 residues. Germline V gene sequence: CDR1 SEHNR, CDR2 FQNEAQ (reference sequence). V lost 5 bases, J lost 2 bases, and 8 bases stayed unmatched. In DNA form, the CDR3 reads TGTGCCAGCAGCCCACGACTAGCCGCACAAGAGACCCAGTACTTC. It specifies CASSPRLAAQETQYF.

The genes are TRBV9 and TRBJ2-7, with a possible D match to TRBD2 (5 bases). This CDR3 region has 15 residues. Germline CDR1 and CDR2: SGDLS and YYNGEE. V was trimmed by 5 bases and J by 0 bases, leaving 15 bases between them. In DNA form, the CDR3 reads TGTGCCAGCAGTGAGTACGGGGAGCACTCCTACGAGCAGTACTTC. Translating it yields CASSEYGEHSYEQYF.

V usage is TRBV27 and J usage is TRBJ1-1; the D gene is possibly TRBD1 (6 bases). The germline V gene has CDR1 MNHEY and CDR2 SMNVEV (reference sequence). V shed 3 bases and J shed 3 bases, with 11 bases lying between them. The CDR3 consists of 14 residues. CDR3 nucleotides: TGTGCCAGCAGTTTCAGGGGCAGGCACACTGAAGCTTTCTTT. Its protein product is CASSFRGRHTEAFF.

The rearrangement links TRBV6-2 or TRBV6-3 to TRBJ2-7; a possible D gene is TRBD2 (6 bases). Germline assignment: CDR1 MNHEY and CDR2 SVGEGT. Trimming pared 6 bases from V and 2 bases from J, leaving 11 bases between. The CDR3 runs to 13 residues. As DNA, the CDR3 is TGTGCCAGCAGCTGGGACTTTGCCTACGAGCAGTACTTC. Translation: CASSWDFAYEQYF.

The CDR3 sequence: CASSEAVGGRGPQHF. CDR3 coding DNA: TGTGCCAGCAGTGAAGCGGTAGGGGGCAGGGGGCCCCAGCATTTT. The V and J genes are TRBV2 and TRBJ1-5; 7 bases fit TRBD1. The V segment lost 0 bases and the J segment 9 bases; nucleotides outside the gene matches: 8. The CDR3 sequence is 15 residues long. Germline V gene lookup returns CDR1 SNHLY and CDR2 FYNNEI. The whole variable domain, remainder taken from reference TRBV2 and TRBJ1-5, is EPEVTQTPSHQVTQMGQEVILRCVPISNHLYFYWYRQILGQKVEFLVSFYNNEISEKSEIFDDQFSVERPDGSNFTLKIRSTKLEDSAMYFCASSEAVGGRGPQHFGDGTRLSIL.

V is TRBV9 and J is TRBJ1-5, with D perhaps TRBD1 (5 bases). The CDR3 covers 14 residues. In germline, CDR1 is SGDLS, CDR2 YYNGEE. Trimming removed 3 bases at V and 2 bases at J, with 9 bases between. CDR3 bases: TGTGCCAGCAGCGCCGGGGGGGGCAATCAGCCCCAGCATTTT. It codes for CASSAGGGNQPQHF.

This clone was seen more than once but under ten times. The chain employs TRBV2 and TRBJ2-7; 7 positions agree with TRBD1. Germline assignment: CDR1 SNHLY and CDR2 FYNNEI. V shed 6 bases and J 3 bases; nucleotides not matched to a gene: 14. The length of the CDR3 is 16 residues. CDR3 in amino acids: CASSPSIWDRDYEQYF. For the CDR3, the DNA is TGTGCCAGCAGCCCATCAATCTGGGACAGAGACTACGAGCAGTACTTC.

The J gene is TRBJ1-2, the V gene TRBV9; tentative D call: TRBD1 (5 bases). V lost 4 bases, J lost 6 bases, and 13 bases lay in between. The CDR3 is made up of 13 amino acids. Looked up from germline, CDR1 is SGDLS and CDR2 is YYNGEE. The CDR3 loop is CASSPQRGNGYTF. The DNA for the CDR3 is TGTGCCAGCAGCCCCCAGCGGGGGAATGGCTACACCTTC.

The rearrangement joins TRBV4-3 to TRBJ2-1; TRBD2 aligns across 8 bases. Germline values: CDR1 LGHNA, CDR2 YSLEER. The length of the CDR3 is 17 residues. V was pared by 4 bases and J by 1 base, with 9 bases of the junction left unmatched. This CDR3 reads CASSPRSSGHSYNEQFF. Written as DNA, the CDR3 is TGCGCCAGCAGCCCTCGTTCTAGCGGGCATTCCTACAATGAGCAGTTCTTC.

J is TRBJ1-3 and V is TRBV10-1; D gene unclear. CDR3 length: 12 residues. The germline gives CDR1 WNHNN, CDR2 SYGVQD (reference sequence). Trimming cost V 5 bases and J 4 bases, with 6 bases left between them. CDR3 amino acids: CASSPGGNTIYF. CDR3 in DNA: TGCGCCAGCAGTCCCGGGGGAAACACCATATATTTT.

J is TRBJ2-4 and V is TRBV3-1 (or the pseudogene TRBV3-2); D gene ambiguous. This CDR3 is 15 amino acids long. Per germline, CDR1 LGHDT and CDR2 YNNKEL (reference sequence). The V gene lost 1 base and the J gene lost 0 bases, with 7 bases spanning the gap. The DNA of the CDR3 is TGTGCCAGCAGCCAAGCGACTTTAGCCAAAAACATTCAGTACTTC. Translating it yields CASSQATLAKNIQYF.

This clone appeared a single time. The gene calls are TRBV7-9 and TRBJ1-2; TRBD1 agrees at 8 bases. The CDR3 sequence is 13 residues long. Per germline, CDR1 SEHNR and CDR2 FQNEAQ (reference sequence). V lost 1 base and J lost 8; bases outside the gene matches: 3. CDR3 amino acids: CASSLGTGNGYTF. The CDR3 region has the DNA TGTGCCAGCAGCTTAGGGACAGGGAACGGCTACACCTTC.

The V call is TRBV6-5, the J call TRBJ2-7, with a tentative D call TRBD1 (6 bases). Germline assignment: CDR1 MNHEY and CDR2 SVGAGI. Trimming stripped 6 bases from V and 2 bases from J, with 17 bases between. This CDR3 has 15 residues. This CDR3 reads CASSPNPGDPYEQYF. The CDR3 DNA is TGTGCCAGCAGCCCCAACCCAGGGGATCCCTACGAGCAGTACTTC.

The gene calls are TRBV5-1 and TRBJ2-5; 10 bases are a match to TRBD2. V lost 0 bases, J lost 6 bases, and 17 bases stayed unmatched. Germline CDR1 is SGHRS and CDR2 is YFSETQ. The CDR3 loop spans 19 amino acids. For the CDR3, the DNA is TGCGCCAGCAGCTTGGTTACACTAGCGGGAAGTCTCCCGGGCCAGACCCAGTACTTC. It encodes CASSLVTLAGSLPGQTQYF.

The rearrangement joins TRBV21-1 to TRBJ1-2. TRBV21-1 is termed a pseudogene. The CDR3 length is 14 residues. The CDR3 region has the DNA TGTGCCAGCAGCAGGGCGAGGAGGGGCTATGGCTACACCTTC. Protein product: CASSRARRGYGYTF.

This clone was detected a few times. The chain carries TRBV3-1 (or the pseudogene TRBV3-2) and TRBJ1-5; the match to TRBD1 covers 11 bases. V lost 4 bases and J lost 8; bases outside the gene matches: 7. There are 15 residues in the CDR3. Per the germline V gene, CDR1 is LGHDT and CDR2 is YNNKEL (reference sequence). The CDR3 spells CASSLGTGGFEPQHF. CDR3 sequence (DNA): TGTGCCAGCAGCCTTGGGACAGGGGGTTTTGAGCCCCAGCATTTT.

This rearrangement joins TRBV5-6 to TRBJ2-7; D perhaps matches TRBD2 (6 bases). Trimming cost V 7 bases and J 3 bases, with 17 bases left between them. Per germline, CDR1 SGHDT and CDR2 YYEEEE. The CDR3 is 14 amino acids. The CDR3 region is CASLPASEDYEQYF. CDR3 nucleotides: TGTGCCAGCTTGCCAGCTAGCGAGGACTACGAGCAGTACTTC.

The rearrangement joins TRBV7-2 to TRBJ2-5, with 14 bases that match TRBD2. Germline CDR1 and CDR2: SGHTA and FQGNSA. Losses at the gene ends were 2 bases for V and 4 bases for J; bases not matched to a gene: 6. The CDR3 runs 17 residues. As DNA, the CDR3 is TGTGCCAGCAGCTTACTACCGGGACTAGCGGGAGTAGAGACCCAGTACTTC. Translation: CASSLLPGLAGVETQYF.

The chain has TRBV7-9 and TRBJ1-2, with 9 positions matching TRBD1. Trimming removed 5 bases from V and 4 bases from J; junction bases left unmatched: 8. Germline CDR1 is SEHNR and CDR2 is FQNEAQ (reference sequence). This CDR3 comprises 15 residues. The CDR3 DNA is TGTGCCAGCAGCGCACCGGGACAGGGCAGCTATGGCTACACCTTC. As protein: CASSAPGQGSYGYTF. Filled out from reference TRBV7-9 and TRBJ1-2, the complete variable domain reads DTGVSQNPRHKITKRGQNVTFRCDPISEHNRLYWYRQTLGQGPEFLTYFQNEAQLEKSRLLSDRFSAERPKGSFSTLEIQRTEQGDSAMYLCASSAPGQGSYGYTFGSGTRLTVV.

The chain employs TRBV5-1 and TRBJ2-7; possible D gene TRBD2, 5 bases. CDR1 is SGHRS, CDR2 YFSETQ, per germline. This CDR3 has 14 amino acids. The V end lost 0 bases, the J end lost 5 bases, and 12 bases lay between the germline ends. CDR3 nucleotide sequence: TGCGCCAGCAGCTTGGCCGAGGGTAGCAACGAGCAGTACTTC. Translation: CASSLAEGSNEQYF.

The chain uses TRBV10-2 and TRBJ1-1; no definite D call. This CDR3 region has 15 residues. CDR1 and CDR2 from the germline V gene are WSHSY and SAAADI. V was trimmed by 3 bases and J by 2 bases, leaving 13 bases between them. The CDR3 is CASSDWAGRNTEAFF. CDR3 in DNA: TGCGCCAGCAGTGATTGGGCAGGTCGTAACACTGAAGCTTTCTTT.